The 12 T cell receptor beta chains given below trace back to one sample, sequenced in a study of control samples from healthy donors and cancer patients (dated by TCRdb to about 2020). The library was built by means of the immunoSEQ multiplex PCR assay. TCRdb holds this immuneACCESS table with in-frame rearrangements only. Some clones are missing; in checked studies, unresolved V genes explain under half, and the rest has no known cause. This sample has 150,000 to 200,000 clones in its table, and about 90% of those were observed once. 12% of the sample lies in the top ten. The sample taken for sequencing was blood. The origin of the receptors is a young man in good health.

The CDR3 is CASSLQFYGYTF. CDR3 nucleotides: TGTGCCAGCAGCCTTCAATTCTATGGCTACACCTTC. The genes are TRBV28 and TRBJ1-2; D gene uncertain. With 6 bases removed from V and 4 bases from J, the gap between germline ends came to 9 bases. CDR1 MDHEN and CDR2 SYDVKM come from the germline V gene. The length of the CDR3 is 12 residues.

This chain uses TRBV9 with TRBJ2-2, with D hard to call. V was trimmed by 0 bases and J by 6 bases, leaving 3 bases between them. The CDR3 contains 12 residues. Per germline, CDR1 SGDLS and CDR2 YYNGEE. CDR3 sequence reads: CASSVDSGELFF. The CDR3, as DNA: TGTGCCAGCAGCGTAGACTCCGGGGAGCTGTTTTTT.

This clone has more than one count but fewer than ten. J is TRBJ1-5 and V is TRBV4-3; D is ambiguous. The CDR3 is 14 residues long. V was pared by 3 bases and J by 4 bases, with 10 bases between. CDR1 is LGHNA and CDR2 is YSLEER in the germline V gene. The CDR3, as DNA: TGCGCCAGCAGCCAGGAGTTTCAAAATCAGCCCCAGCATTTT. It translates to CASSQEFQNQPQHF.

V usage is TRBV7-2 and J usage is TRBJ2-7, with 10 bases identical to TRBD2. This CDR3 is 19 amino acids long. Germline CDR1 is SGHTA and CDR2 is FQGNSA. V gave up 1 base and J gave up 2 bases; unmatched junction bases: 14. The CDR3 bases are TGTGCCAGCAGCTTAGTGATAAGCGGGAGGGCCCAGATGCCCTACGAGCAGTACTTC. It translates to CASSLVISGRAQMPYEQYF.

V usage is TRBV28 and J usage is TRBJ1-6; D not certain. CDR1 MDHEN and CDR2 SYDVKM come from the germline V gene. The V end was cut by 2 bases, the J end by 6 bases, with 8 bases between. This CDR3 contains 14 residues. The CDR3 reads CASSLRQLNSPLHF. The CDR3, as DNA: TGTGCCAGCAGTTTACGACAACTTAATTCACCCCTCCACTTT.

The J gene is TRBJ2-1, the V gene TRBV7-8; perhaps D is TRBD1 or TRBD2 (5 bases each). Germline V gene data show CDR1 as SGHVS and CDR2 as FQNEAQ. The CDR3 loop spans 19 amino acids. V was trimmed by 3 bases and J by 3 bases, leaving 24 bases between them. The CDR3 DNA reads as TGTGCCAGCAGCTTCCCTAGGGGAGATCCACGGACCGTCTACAATGAGCAGTTCTTC. Translation: CASSFPRGDPRTVYNEQFF.

This clone was seen once. V is TRBV28 and J is TRBJ1-2; 12 positions match TRBD1. CDR3 length: 14 residues. The V and J ends lost 8 bases and 7 bases, in that order; junction bases with no gene match: 8. CDR1 and CDR2 (germline): MDHEN, SYDVKM. The CDR3, as DNA: TGTGCCAGCTCCCCGGGACAGGGGGCCACTGGCTACACCTTC. The encoded protein is CASSPGQGATGYTF.

V and J are TRBV6-2 or TRBV6-3 and TRBJ2-1; D is ambiguous. Germline V lookup: CDR1 MNHEY, CDR2 SVGEGT. The CDR3 covers 14 residues. Trimming left V 4 bases short and J 1 base short, with 8 bases between. CDR3 bases: TGTGCCAGCAGTTCCCTGGGGTCCTACAATGAGCAGTTCTTC. This encodes CASSSLGSYNEQFF.

The J gene is TRBJ2-7, the V gene TRBV11-1; D not resolved. Germline CDR1 reads SGHAT; CDR2 reads FQDESV (reference sequence). This CDR3 comprises 14 residues. V was cut by 0 bases and J by 2 bases, with 8 bases left in between. CDR3: CASSLAHEAYEQYF. The CDR3 region has the DNA TGTGCCAGCAGCTTAGCACACGAGGCCTACGAGCAGTACTTC.

This sequence joins TRBV29-1 and TRBJ2-5; a weak D match, TRBD2 (6 bases). Trimming pared 4 bases from V and 2 bases from J, leaving 11 bases between. This CDR3 has 13 amino acids. Germline V gives CDR1 SQVTM, CDR2 ANQGSEA. The CDR3: CSVASGTQETQYF. CDR3 DNA sequence: TGCAGCGTTGCGTCCGGGACTCAAGAGACCCAGTACTTC.

V is TRBV6-6 and J is TRBJ1-5; tentative D call: TRBD1 (5 bases). Between the trimmed V and J ends, which lost 6 bases and 5 bases, there was a span of 11 bases. The CDR3 runs 13 residues. Germline V lookup: CDR1 MNHNY, CDR2 SVGAGI (reference sequence). CDR3 in DNA: TGTGCCAGCAGCCCGCCGGGGGATCAGCCCCAGCATTTT. Amino acid sequence: CASSPPGDQPQHF.

CDR3 in amino acids: CASSPEASEQYF. The CDR3, as DNA: TGTGCCAGCAGCCCAGAGGCGTCTGAGCAGTACTTC. The gene calls are TRBV7-9 and TRBJ2-7; D unclear. Germline values: CDR1 SEHNR, CDR2 FQNEAQ (reference sequence). Trimming took 5 bases from V and 7 from J, leaving 12 bases between them. CDR3 length: 12 residues.